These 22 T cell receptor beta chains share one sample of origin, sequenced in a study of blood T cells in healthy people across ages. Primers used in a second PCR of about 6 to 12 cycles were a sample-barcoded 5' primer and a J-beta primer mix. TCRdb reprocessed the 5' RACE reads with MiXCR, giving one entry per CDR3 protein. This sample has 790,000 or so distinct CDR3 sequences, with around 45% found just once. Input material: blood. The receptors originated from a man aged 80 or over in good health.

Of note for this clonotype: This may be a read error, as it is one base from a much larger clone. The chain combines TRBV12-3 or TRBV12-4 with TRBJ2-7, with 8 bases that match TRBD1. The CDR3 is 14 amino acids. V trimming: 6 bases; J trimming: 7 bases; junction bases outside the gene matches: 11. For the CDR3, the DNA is TGTGCCAGCAGCCCTGGACAGGGAGCGCGGGAGCAGTACTTC. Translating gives CASSPGQGAREQYF.

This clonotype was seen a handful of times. The CDR3 protein is CSARDHQGGRYGYTF. Written as DNA, the CDR3 is TGCAGTGCTAGAGATCATCAAGGGGGCCGCTATGGCTACACCTTC. V gene TRBV20-1 combines with J gene TRBJ1-2; TRBD1 aligns across 7 bases. The ends lost 0 bases at V and 4 bases at J; junction bases unmatched: 8. This CDR3 has 15 amino acids. Germline CDR1 DFQATT, CDR2 SNEGSKA (reference sequence).

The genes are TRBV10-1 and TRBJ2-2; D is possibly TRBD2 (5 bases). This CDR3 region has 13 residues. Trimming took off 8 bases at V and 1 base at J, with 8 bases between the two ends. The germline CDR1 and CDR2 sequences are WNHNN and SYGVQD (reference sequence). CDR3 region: CASGSRNTGELFF. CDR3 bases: TGCGCCAGCGGGAGTAGGAACACCGGGGAGCTGTTTTTT.

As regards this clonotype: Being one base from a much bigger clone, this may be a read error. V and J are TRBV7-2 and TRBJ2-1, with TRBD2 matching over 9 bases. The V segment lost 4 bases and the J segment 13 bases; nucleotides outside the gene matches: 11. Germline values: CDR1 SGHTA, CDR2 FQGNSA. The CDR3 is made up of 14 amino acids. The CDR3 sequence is CASSYGTSRETQFF. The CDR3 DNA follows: TGTGCCAGCAGCTACGGGACTAGCCGGGAGACCCAGTTCTTC.

CDR3 bases: TGTGCCAGCAGCTTCCCAGGGGTGACGCAGTATTTT. Translating gives CASSFPGVTQYF. The rearrangement links TRBV7-2 to TRBJ2-3; D perhaps matches TRBD1 (6 bases). Trimming removed 3 bases at V and 9 bases at J, with 10 bases between. Germline V gives CDR1 SGHTA, CDR2 FQGNSA. This CDR3 is 12 amino acids long.

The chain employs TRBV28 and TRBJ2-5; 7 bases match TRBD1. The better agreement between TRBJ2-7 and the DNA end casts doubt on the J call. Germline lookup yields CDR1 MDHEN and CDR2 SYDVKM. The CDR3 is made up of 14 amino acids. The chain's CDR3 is CASSSPPQGFEQYF. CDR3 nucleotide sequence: TGTGCCAGCAGTTCCCCCCCACAGGGGTTCGAGCAGTACTTC.

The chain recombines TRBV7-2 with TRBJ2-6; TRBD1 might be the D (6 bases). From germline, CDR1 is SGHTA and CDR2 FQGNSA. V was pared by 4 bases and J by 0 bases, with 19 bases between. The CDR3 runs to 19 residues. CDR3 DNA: TGTGCCAGCAGCTCAGGGGTTTTTGGGGGATCCTCTGGGGCCAACGTCCTGACTTTC. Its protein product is CASSSGVFGGSSGANVLTF.

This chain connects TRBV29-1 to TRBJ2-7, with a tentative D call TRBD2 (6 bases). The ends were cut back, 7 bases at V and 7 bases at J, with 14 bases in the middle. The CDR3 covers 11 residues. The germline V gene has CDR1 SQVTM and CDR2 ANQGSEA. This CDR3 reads CSADGGGEQYF. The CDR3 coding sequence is TGCAGCGCTGACGGGGGAGGAGAGCAGTACTTC.

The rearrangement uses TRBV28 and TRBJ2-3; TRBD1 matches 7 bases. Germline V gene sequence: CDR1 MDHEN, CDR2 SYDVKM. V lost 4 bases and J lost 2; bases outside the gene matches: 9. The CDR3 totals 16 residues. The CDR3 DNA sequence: TGTGCCAGCAGTTCAACCGGGACAGATACCACAGATACGCAGTATTTT. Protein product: CASSSTGTDTTDTQYF.

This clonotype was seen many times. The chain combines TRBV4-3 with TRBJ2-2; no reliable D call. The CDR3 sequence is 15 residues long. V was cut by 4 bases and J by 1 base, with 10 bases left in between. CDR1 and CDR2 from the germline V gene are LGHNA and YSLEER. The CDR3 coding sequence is TGCGCCAGCAGCCTAGGTGGCCGGAACACCGGGGAGCTGTTTTTT. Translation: CASSLGGRNTGELFF.

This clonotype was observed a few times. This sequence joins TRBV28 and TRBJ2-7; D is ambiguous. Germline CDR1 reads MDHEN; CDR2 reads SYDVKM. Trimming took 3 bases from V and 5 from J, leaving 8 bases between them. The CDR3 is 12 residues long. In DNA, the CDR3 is TGTGCCAGCAGTTTTCGACGTAACGAGCAGTACTTC. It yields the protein CASSFRRNEQYF.

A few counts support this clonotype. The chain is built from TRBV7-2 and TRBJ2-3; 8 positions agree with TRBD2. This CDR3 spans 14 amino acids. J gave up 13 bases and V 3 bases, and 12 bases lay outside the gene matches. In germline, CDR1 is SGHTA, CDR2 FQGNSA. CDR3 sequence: CASSLTGTSSKEYF. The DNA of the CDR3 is TGTGCCAGCAGCTTGACCGGGACTAGTAGCAAGGAGTATTTT.

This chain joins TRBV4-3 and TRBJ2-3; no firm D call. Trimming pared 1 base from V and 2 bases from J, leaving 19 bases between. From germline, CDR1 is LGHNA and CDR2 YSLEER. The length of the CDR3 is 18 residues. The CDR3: CASSQAPSTRLPTDTQYF. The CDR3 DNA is TGCGCCAGCAGCCAAGCCCCTTCGACACGGTTGCCCACAGATACGCAGTATTTT.

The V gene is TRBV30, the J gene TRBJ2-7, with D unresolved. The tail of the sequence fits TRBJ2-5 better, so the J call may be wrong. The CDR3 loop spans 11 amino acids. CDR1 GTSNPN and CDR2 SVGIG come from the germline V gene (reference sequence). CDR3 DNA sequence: TGTGCCGGCGGACGGCGGGAGACCCAGTACTTC. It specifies CAGGRRETQYF.

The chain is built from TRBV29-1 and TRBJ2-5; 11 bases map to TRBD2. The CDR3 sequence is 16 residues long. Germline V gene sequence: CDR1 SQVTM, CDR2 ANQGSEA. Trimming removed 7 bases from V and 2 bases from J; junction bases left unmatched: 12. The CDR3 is CSAELTSGSFQETQYF. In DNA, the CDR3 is TGCAGCGCCGAACTAACTAGCGGGAGTTTTCAAGAGACCCAGTACTTC.

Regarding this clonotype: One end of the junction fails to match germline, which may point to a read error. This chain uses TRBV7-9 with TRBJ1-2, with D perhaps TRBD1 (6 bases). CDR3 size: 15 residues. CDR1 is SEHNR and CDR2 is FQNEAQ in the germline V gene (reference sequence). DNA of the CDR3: TGTGCCAGCAGCTTAGGGACAGAAAAATTTTATGGCCACACCTTC. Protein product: CASSLGTEKFYGHTF.

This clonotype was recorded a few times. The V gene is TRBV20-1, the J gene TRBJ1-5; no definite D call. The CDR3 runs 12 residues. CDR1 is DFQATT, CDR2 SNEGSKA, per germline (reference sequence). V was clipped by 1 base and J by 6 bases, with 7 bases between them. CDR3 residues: CSARAGSQPQHF. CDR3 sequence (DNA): TGCAGTGCTAGAGCGGGTAGTCAGCCCCAGCATTTT.

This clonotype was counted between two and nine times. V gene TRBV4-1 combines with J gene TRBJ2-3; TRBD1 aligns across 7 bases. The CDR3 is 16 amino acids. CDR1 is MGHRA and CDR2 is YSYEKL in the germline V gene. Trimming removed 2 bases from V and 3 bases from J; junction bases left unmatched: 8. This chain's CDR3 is CASSQFTGEETDTQYF. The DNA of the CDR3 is TGCGCCAGCAGCCAATTTACAGGGGAAGAAACAGATACGCAGTATTTT.

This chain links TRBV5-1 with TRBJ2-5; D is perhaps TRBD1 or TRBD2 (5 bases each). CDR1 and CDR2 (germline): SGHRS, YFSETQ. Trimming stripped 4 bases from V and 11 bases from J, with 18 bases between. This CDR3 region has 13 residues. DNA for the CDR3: TGCGCCAGCAGCCGGGACGGCAGGAGTGAGCAGTACTTC. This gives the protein CASSRDGRSEQYF.

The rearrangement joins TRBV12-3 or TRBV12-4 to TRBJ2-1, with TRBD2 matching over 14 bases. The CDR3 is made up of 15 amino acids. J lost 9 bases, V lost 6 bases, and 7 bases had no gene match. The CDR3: CASRSGLAGVGEQFF. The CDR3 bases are TGTGCCAGCAGGTCGGGACTAGCGGGGGTGGGTGAGCAGTTCTTC.

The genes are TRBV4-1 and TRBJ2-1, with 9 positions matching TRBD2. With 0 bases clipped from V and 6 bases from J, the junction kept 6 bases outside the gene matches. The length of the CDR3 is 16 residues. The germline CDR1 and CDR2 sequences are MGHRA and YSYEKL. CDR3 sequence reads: CASSQEGSGRANEQFF. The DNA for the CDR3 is TGCGCCAGCAGCCAAGAAGGTAGCGGGAGAGCCAATGAGCAGTTCTTC.

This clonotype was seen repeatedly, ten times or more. The CDR3 DNA is TGTGCCAGCAGTTTACCCATAGGGGAAGAGACCCAGTACTTC. Residues: CASSLPIGEETQYF. The chain uses TRBV6-2 or TRBV6-3 and TRBJ2-5, with a tentative D call TRBD1 (5 bases). Trimming shortened V by 4 bases and J by 3 bases, and 12 bases separated the two germline ends. Germline V gene lookup returns CDR1 MNHEY and CDR2 SVGEGT. The CDR3 totals 14 residues.